The 3 T cell receptor beta chains listed next were all sequenced from one sample in a study of blood T cell repertoires in acute mononucleosis. Documented time point: convalescence about 6 months (5-8 months) after acute presentation (visit 7). Findings and limits, study-wide: GLC-BM selection appeared to involve both TCR alpha and beta chains.

The method was immunoSEQ multiplex PCR; TCRdb's version includes in-frame clones alone and lacks a portion of them. The sample lists about 800 clones; over 30% were seen once. The sample was EBV GLC epitope tetramer+ CD8+ T cells sorted from PBMCs, taken during convalescence from infectious mononucleosis. Subset of the sample: CD8 T cells binding tetramer with EBV BMLF1 280-288 peptide (GLC-BM). These receptors originate from a man between 18 and 29 years old with infectious mononucleosis caused by EBV.

This clone came up a few times. A far larger clone is off by one base, so a read error is likely. The same CDR3 arises from other DNA sequences in this sample as well. The chain is built from TRBV29-1 and TRBJ2-3; TRBD1 or TRBD2 may be the D gene (5 bases each). This CDR3 has 13 residues. Germline CDR1 is SQVTM and CDR2 is ANQGSEA. Here the CDR3 DNA reads TGCAGCGTTGCCGGGACCCGCACAGATACTCAGTATTTT. It translates to CSVAGTRTDTQYF.

This clone was seen repeatedly, ten times or more. The same CDR3 can be traced to other DNA sequences in this sample. This rearrangement joins TRBV28 to TRBJ1-2; the D gene is possibly TRBD1 (6 bases). This CDR3 comprises 17 residues. The germline CDR1 and CDR2 sequences are MDHEN and SYDVKM. V gave up 11 bases and J gave up 0 bases, with 25 bases separating them. The CDR3 nucleotides read TGTGCCCGCCGGGCCGGGGGCGCGGGGGGACCTAACTATGGCTACACCTTC. Its translation: CARRAGGAGGPNYGYTF.

Notes on this clone: Given a far larger clone just one base away, this is likely a sequencing read error. This likely comes from a read error, as the CDR3 has no conserved phenylalanine or tryptophan at its end. The chain links TRBV27 to TRBJ2-7; 7 nucleotides match TRBD1. Looked up from germline, CDR1 is MNHEY and CDR2 is SMNVEV (reference sequence). There are 14 residues in the CDR3. V lost 5 bases to trimming and J lost 6 bases; unmatched junction nucleotides: 10. In nucleotides, the CDR3 is TGTGCCAGCAGTCTCCAACCGACAGGGCCCGAGCAGTACTCC. This gives the protein CASSLQPTGPEQYS.